Listed below are T cell receptor beta chains from one sample, sequenced in a study of molecular identifiers for immune sequencing clone quantification. TCRdb itself ran the PCR reads through MiXCR, one entry per CDR3 protein. The table lists hundreds of thousands of distinct CDR3 sequences, about 25% of them singletons. The specimen sequenced was naive CD8+ T cells from blood, with Jurkat cell RNA spiked in. The receptors derive from a human donor in good health. Some libraries in this study had Jurkat cell RNA spiked in. Both conserved end residues are part of each CDR3. Each record gives: clone size, D gene, V gene, J gene, CDR3 protein, CDR3 DNA. D genes are given only for firm matches. The size field is filled for only some rows; it gives once, few, many or a size class.

-	-	TRBV7-9	TRBJ2-5	CASTSSLGGEILYF	TGTGCCAGCACCTCCAGTCTTGGTGGAGAGATACTGTACTTC
many	-	TRBV29-1	TRBJ2-3	CSAKDVDTQYF	TGCAGCGCCAAGGACGTAGATACGCAGTATTTT
few	-	TRBV4-1	TRBJ1-2	CASSQERQPNYGYTF	TGCGCCAGCAGCCAAGAGAGGCAGCCCAACTATGGCTACACCTTC
-	TRBD2	TRBV29-1	TRBJ2-1	CSGRLANEQFF	TGCAGCGGACGACTAGCCAATGAGCAGTTCTTC
-	-	TRBV12-3/TRBV12-4	TRBJ2-3	CASSFRDTPGDTQYF	TGTGCCAGCAGTTTCAGAGACACCCCCGGAGATACGCAGTATTTT
-	TRBD2	TRBV4-3	TRBJ2-7	CASSPARGGLEQYF	TGCGCCAGCAGCCCGGCCCGGGGGGGCCTAGAGCAGTACTTC
few	TRBD2	TRBV20-1	TRBJ2-1	CSARDLAGETYNEQFF	TGCAGTGCTAGAGATCTAGCGGGGGAGACCTACAATGAGCAGTTCTTC
-	TRBD2	TRBV5-1	TRBJ2-7	CASSLLAGAPYEQYF	TGCGCCAGCAGTTTGCTAGCGGGGGCCCCCTACGAGCAGTACTTC
-	-	TRBV24-1	TRBJ1-5	CATGARGAEGNQPQHF	TGTGCCACCGGCGCTAGGGGGGCTGAAGGCAATCAGCCCCAGCATTTT
-	-	TRBV4-2	TRBJ2-7	CASRLPGASYEQYF	TGTGCCAGCAGGCTCCCGGGAGCCTCCTACGAGCAGTACTTC
once	TRBD2	TRBV12-3/TRBV12-4	TRBJ2-2	CASSFYGGGGVASTGELFF	TGTGCCAGCAGTTTTTACGGGGGCGGGGGGGTCGCGAGCACCGGGGAGCTGTTTTTT
-	-	TRBV20-1	TRBJ2-1	CSARAEGSYNEQFF	TGCAGTGCTAGAGCGGAGGGCTCCTACAATGAGCAGTTCTTC
-	TRBD1	TRBV20-1	TRBJ1-2	CSARDRNRGPAYNYGYTF	TGCAGTGCTAGAGATCGCAACAGGGGACCCGCTTATAACTATGGCTACACCTTC
few	-	TRBV6-5	TRBJ2-7	CASRSPGGKSYEQYF	TGTGCCAGCAGATCTCCCGGGGGCAAGAGCTACGAGCAGTACTTC
few	-	TRBV4-3	TRBJ2-7	CASSQGVRNYEQYF	TGCGCCAGCAGCCAAGGGGTCCGGAACTACGAGCAGTACTTC
many	-	TRBV6-2/TRBV6-3	TRBJ2-7	CASSSSVLSYEQYF	-
few	-	TRBV7-2	TRBJ2-7	CASSLVAGDVSYEQYF	TGTGCCAGCAGCTTAGTAGCAGGGGATGTTTCCTACGAGCAGTACTTC
many	-	TRBV29-1	TRBJ1-1	CSVETGRVQMKNTEAFF	TGCAGCGTTGAAACAGGGAGGGTGCAAATGAAGAACACTGAAGCTTTCTTT
many	TRBD2	TRBV25-1	TRBJ2-7	CASSEYKGLALYEQYF	TGTGCCAGCAGTGAATATAAGGGACTAGCATTATACGAGCAGTACTTC
few	TRBD2	TRBV7-6	TRBJ2-5	CASSLTVAGGVVGETQYF	TGTGCCAGCAGCTTGACCGTAGCGGGAGGGGTGGTTGGGGAGACCCAGTACTTC
many	-	TRBV30	TRBJ2-2	CAWRKVVNTGELFF	TGTGCCTGGAGAAAGGTAGTGAACACCGGGGAGCTGTTTTTT
many	-	TRBV5-1	TRBJ2-7	CASSSQEEQYF	TGCGCCAGCAGCTCCCAGGAGGAGCAGTACTTC
many	TRBD2	TRBV20-1	TRBJ2-5	CSARGGTSGDQETQYF	TGCAGTGCTAGAGGGGGGACTAGCGGAGACCAAGAGACCCAGTACTTC
many	-	TRBV29-1	TRBJ1-5	CSVEVEDSNQPQHF	TGCAGCGTTGAAGTGGAAGATAGCAATCAGCCCCAGCATTTT
many	-	TRBV4-1	TRBJ2-7	CASSQGENYEQYF	TGCGCCAGCAGCCAAGGGGAAAACTACGAGCAGTACTTC
many	TRBD1	TRBV4-3	TRBJ1-3	CASSQGQGSGNTIYF	TGCGCCAGCAGCCAAGGACAGGGAAGTGGAAACACCATATATTTT
-	-	TRBV4-3	TRBJ2-5	CASSQDHRWQETQYF	TGCGCCAGCAGCCAAGATCATAGGTGGCAAGAGACCCAGTACTTC
-	-	TRBV7-6	TRBJ1-5	CASSLAADQPQHF	TGTGCCAGCAGCTTAGCGGCAGACCAGCCCCAGCATTTT
-	TRBD2	TRBV20-1	TRBJ2-3	CSATKSIEPGLAADTQYF	TGCAGTGCTACCAAAAGCATAGAGCCGGGACTAGCCGCAGATACGCAGTATTTT
-	TRBD1	TRBV4-1	TRBJ1-1	CASSQGQGGTEALF	TGCGCCAGCAGCCAGGGACAGGGCGGCACTGAAGCTTTGTTT
many	-	TRBV7-3	TRBJ2-1	CASSRGWGAYNEQFF	TGTGCCAGCAGCCGTGGTTGGGGAGCCTACAATGAGCAGTTCTTC
-	-	TRBV28	TRBJ1-3	CASSPRIENTIYF	TGTGCCAGCAGCCCCCGAATTGAAAACACCATATATTTT
-	-	TRBV7-9	TRBJ1-1	CASSARDTEAFF	TGTGCCAGCAGCGCCCGGGACACTGAAGCTTTCTTT
-	-	TRBV12-3/TRBV12-4	TRBJ1-2	CASRSTQRKYRYTF	TGTGCCAGCAGGAGTACCCAGCGTAAATATCGCTACACCTTC